This TCR beta chain appears in the sequencing data of a study of OX40 agonist ivuxolimab in advanced cancers. Generated by immunoSEQ multiplex PCR, the TCRdb table keeps only in-frame clones and is missing some. The top ten clones hold under 6% of a sample with 55,000 to 70,000 clones, around 83% of them seen once. Between the trimmed V and J ends, which lost 3 bases and 2 bases, there was a span of 14 bases. CDR1 is SNHLY, CDR2 FYNNEI, per germline. The CDR3 has 15 residues. The receptor comes from an adult with an advanced solid tumor such as melanoma, head and neck, liver or kidney cancer. The starting material was CD4+ or CD8+ T cells sorted from blood, obtained in a trial of the OX40 agonist ivuxolimab. The chain combines TRBV2 with TRBJ2-7, with D perhaps TRBD2 (7 bases). The CDR3 protein is CASSEGGQGPYEQYF. Here the CDR3 DNA reads TGTGCCAGCAGTGAGGGGGGGCAGGGCCCCTACGAGCAGTACTTC.